The sequence of this TCR beta chain was determined in a study of T-cell memory formation after mild COVID-19. Notes on this clonotype: Its antigen is undetermined.

Sample barcodes and UMIs were carried by the TCR alpha and TCR beta cDNA libraries that 5'RACE generated with constant-segment primers. MiXCR was run by TCRdb on the 5' RACE reads, yielding one entry per CDR3 protein. The table lists roughly 350,000 distinct CDR3 sequences, around 27% of them singletons, with roughly 14% in the top ten. This CDR3 spans 14 amino acids. The V segment lost 5 bases and the J segment 5 bases; nucleotides outside the gene matches: 4. Germline V CDR1 and CDR2: MNHEY, SVGAGI. Findings and caveats of the study: Chiefly within CM and EM were the contracting CD4+ clones; CD8+ ones were within EMRA.

The sample taken for sequencing was PBMCs or a T cell subset sorted from them (not recorded which). The receptor was isolated from an adult woman who had mild COVID-19 (a few samples of this study predate the infection). Cell type and time point are not known. J is TRBJ1-5 and V is TRBV6-5, with 9 bases fitting TRBD1. CDR3 protein: CASSPGTGHQPQHF. As DNA, the CDR3 is TGTGCCAGCAGTCCCGGGACAGGGCATCAGCCCCAGCATTTT.